The clone carrying this T cell receptor beta chain was recorded many times. Per germline, CDR1 LGHNA and CDR2 YSLEER. With 4 bases removed from V and 1 base from J, the gap between germline ends came to 13 bases. The CDR3 spans 15 residues. The source of the sample is a study of CD8 T cells in ankylosing spondylitis. MiXCR, run by TCRdb on the 5' RACE reads, gives a single entry per CDR3 protein. The sample lists about 160,000 distinct CDR3 sequences; 9.8% were seen once. Input material: blood, either unsorted or a sorted T cell fraction (not recorded which). The TCR comes from a female donor with ankylosing spondylitis or in good health (not recorded which). The V and J genes are TRBV4-3 and TRBJ1-1, with unresolved D. CDR3 sequence reads: CASSPSVSANTEAFF. For the CDR3, the DNA is TGCGCCAGCAGCCCATCCGTCTCGGCGAACACTGAAGCTTTCTTT.